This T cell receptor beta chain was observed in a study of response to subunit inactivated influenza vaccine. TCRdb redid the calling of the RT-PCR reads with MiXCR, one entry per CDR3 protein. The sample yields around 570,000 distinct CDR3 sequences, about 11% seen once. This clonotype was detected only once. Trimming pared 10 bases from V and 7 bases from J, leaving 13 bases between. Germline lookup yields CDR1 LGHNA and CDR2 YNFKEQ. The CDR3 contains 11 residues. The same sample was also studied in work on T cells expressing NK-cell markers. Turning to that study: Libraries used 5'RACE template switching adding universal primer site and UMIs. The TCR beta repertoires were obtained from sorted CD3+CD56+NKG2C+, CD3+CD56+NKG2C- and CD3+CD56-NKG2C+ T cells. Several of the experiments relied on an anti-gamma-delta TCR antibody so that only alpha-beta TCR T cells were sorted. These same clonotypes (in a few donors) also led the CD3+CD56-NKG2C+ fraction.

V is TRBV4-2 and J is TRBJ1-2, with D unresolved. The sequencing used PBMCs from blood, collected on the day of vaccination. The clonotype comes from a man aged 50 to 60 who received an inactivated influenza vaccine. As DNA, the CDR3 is TGTGCCATGGGCCCCGGGCTTGGCTACACCTTC. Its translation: CAMGPGLGYTF.